What follows are 17 T cell receptor beta chains derived from one specimen sequenced in a study of T cell changes during pregnancy in multiple sclerosis. Sequencing used immunoSEQ multiplex PCR; TCRdb keeps in-frame clones, though not all of them. The repertoire holds about 67,000 clones, with about nine tenths as singletons. The starting material was peripheral blood, obtained in the first trimester of pregnancy. The receptors shown here come from a female donor with multiple sclerosis, enrolled in a pregnancy study.

A few counts support this clone. The chain is built from TRBV5-4 and TRBJ2-2; TRBD2 agrees at 8 bases. From germline, CDR1 is SGHNT and CDR2 YYREEE (reference sequence). The CDR3 length is 15 residues. With 4 bases clipped from V and 4 bases from J, the junction kept 6 bases outside the gene matches. The CDR3 DNA follows: TGTGCCAGCAGCCAAACTAGCGGCTTCACCGGGGAGCTGTTTTTT. Translation: CASSQTSGFTGELFF.

In this sample, this clone turned up once. The CDR3 protein is CASSSSRDRGNYEQYF. CDR3 coding DNA: TGCGCCAGCAGCTCGAGCCGGGACAGGGGTAACTACGAGCAGTACTTC. The chain combines TRBV5-1 with TRBJ2-7; 10 nucleotides match TRBD1. Germline CDR1 is SGHRS and CDR2 is YFSETQ. The CDR3 has 16 amino acids. Losses at the gene ends were 3 bases for V and 3 bases for J; bases not matched to a gene: 9.

V and J are TRBV6-4 and TRBJ2-1; 7 bases align to TRBD2. Germline lookup yields CDR1 MRHNA and CDR2 SNTAGT. The length of the CDR3 is 13 residues. The V segment lost 10 bases and the J segment 6 bases; nucleotides outside the gene matches: 9. The DNA of the CDR3 is TGTGCCATGCCCCTTCCGGGAGGCAATGAGCAGTTCTTC. Its protein is CAMPLPGGNEQFF.

This clone showed up just once. The chain couples TRBV11-3 to TRBJ1-4; TRBD1 agrees at 8 bases. Germline-derived CDR1 and CDR2 are SGHNT and YENEEA. The CDR3 has 14 amino acids. V lost 5 bases to trimming and J lost 3 bases; unmatched junction nucleotides: 2. CDR3 in DNA: TGTGCCAGCAGCCTGGACAGGGCTAATGAAAAACTGTTTTTT. Its protein is CASSLDRANEKLFF.

This chain links TRBV4-2 with TRBJ1-1, with D unclear. V lost 0 bases, J lost 5 bases, and 4 bases lay in between. Germline V gene data show CDR1 as LGHNA and CDR2 as YNFKEQ. There are 12 residues in the CDR3. This CDR3 is CASSQDQTEAFF. The DNA for the CDR3 is TGTGCCAGCAGCCAAGACCAGACTGAAGCTTTCTTT.

The rearrangement links TRBV6-5 to TRBJ2-2; weak D call: TRBD2 (5 bases). The V and J ends lost 3 bases and 6 bases respectively, with 11 bases between them. Germline loops: CDR1 MNHEY, CDR2 SVGAGI. The CDR3 has 14 amino acids. The CDR3 nucleotides are TGTGCCAGCAGTTATGAGGGTCGGGCCGGGGAGCTGTTTTTT. Encoded protein: CASSYEGRAGELFF.

This sequence joins TRBV18 and TRBJ2-3; TRBD2 agrees at 9 bases. CDR1 and CDR2 (germline): KGHSH, LQKENI. Unmatched junction bases numbered 7, after V lost 3 bases and J lost 6 bases. The CDR3 is 15 residues long. The CDR3 bases are TGTGCCAGCTCACCTCCCTCTGGACTAGCGGATACGCAGTATTTT. The encoded protein is CASSPPSGLADTQYF.

The chain couples TRBV25-1 to TRBJ2-5; a possible D gene is TRBD2 (6 bases). Germline V CDR1 and CDR2: MGHDK, SYGVNS. The CDR3 spans 12 residues. Trimming took off 5 bases at V and 3 bases at J, with 7 bases between the two ends. This chain's CDR3 is CASSWGEETQYF. CDR3 bases: TGTGCCAGCAGTTGGGGGGAAGAGACCCAGTACTTC.

The gene calls are TRBV18 and TRBJ2-3; TRBD1 matches at 7 bases. Germline trimming cut 2 bases from V and 4 bases from J; bases unmatched to any gene: 12. The CDR3 has 17 amino acids. CDR1 is KGHSH and CDR2 is LQKENI in the germline V gene. The CDR3 protein is CASSPRSAGGPPDTQYF. CDR3 nucleotides: TGTGCCAGCTCACCAAGATCGGCAGGGGGACCCCCAGATACGCAGTATTTT.

This chain joins TRBV27 and TRBJ2-5; 12 positions agree with TRBD2. The CDR3 runs 17 residues. V lost 6 bases to trimming and J lost 5 bases; unmatched junction nucleotides: 13. CDR1 MNHEY and CDR2 SMNVEV come from the germline V gene (reference sequence). The CDR3 nucleotides read TGTGCCAGCAGCCGCGCCCCGGGACTAGCGGGCGCTGAGACCCAGTACTTC. Translating gives CASSRAPGLAGAETQYF.

This chain links TRBV23-1 with TRBJ1-1; no clear D gene. Being an ORF, TRBV23-1 has a function that is uncertain. The CDR3 totals 18 residues. Between the trimmed V and J ends, which lost 0 bases and 0 bases, there was a span of 17 bases. The CDR3 bases are TGCGCCAGCAGTCAATCTGTCGGGATTAGACTCCTGAACACTGAAGCTTTCTTT. It translates to CASSQSVGIRLLNTEAFF.

This rearrangement joins TRBV25-1 to TRBJ1-4; 10 bases match TRBD1. The germline CDR1 and CDR2 sequences are MGHDK and SYGVNS. This CDR3 is built from 13 residues. The J segment lost 8 bases and the V segment lost 6 bases, leaving 3 bases of the junction unmatched. CDR3 residues: CASSGTGDEKLFF. CDR3 coding DNA: TGTGCCAGCAGCGGGACAGGGGACGAAAAACTGTTTTTT.

The CDR3 loop reads CASLRGQTGNTIYF. DNA for the CDR3: TGTGCCAGCTTGAGAGGACAGACTGGAAACACCATATATTTT. V and J are TRBV6-1 and TRBJ1-3; possibly TRBD1 for D (6 bases). V gave up 8 bases and J gave up 2 bases, with 13 bases separating them. Germline V CDR1 and CDR2: MNHNS, SASEGT. The CDR3 has 14 amino acids.

The chain carries TRBV4-2 and TRBJ1-3; no reliable D call. CDR1 is LGHNA and CDR2 is YNFKEQ in the germline V gene. V shed 0 bases and J shed 0 bases, with 9 bases lying between them. The length of the CDR3 is 16 residues. The CDR3 DNA is TGTGCCAGCAGCCAAGAGTTTGGCCTCTCTGGAAACACCATATATTTT. Translated, it gives CASSQEFGLSGNTIYF.

The count of this clone is one. This chain links TRBV6-6 with TRBJ2-1; TRBD2 aligns across 9 bases. This CDR3 has 12 residues. Germline loops: CDR1 MNHNY, CDR2 SVGAGI (reference sequence). The junction had 9 bases not matched to a gene; V was cut back by 8 bases and J by 13 bases. CDR3 loop: CASGEQGTSQFF. In DNA form, the CDR3 reads TGTGCCAGCGGCGAGCAGGGGACTAGCCAGTTCTTC.

This chain links TRBV5-1 with TRBJ2-3; 10 bases align to TRBD1. V lost 4 bases, J lost 3 bases, and 8 bases stayed unmatched. In germline, CDR1 is SGHRS, CDR2 YFSETQ. This CDR3 spans 16 amino acids. For the CDR3, the DNA is TGCGCCAGCAGCAAAGAGCCGGGACAGGGGACAGATACGCAGTATTTT. It encodes CASSKEPGQGTDTQYF.

This chain joins TRBV6-1 and TRBJ1-2; D gene ambiguous. Between the trimmed V and J ends, which lost 5 bases and 8 bases, there was a span of 15 bases. The CDR3 loop spans 13 amino acids. CDR1 MNHNS and CDR2 SASEGT come from the germline V gene. CDR3 in amino acids: CASSIFNTMGYTF. CDR3 bases: TGTGCCAGCAGTATATTTAATACTATGGGCTACACCTTC.